The clone carrying this T cell receptor (beta chain) occurred many times. Its antigen is unknown. The record originates from a study of T cells in Graves' hyperthyroidism and ophthalmopathy. Study-level results: Most thyroid clonotypes expanded above 0.001 were also detected in blood.

Germline CDR1 PRHDT, CDR2 FYEKMQ (reference sequence). V lost 5 bases to trimming and J lost 1 base, with 17 bases between them. The CDR3 totals 16 residues. Amplification of TCR beta CDR3 regions was performed using RNA transcripts as template. Carried out on the TCR CDR3, a first-round RT-PCR used the HTBI primer set. From the multiplex PCR reads, TCRdb called clonotypes with MiXCR, one entry per CDR3 protein. The table lists around 560,000 distinct CDR3 sequences, about a sixth of them singletons. Diagnostic assessment was based on clinical symptoms, serum thyroxine and TRAb, thyroid ultrasound and orbital computed tomography.

The sequence was collected from a young woman with Graves' hyperthyroidism. The chain uses TRBV13 and TRBJ1-1, with a tentative D call TRBD1 (5 bases). Sequencing was carried out using blood. The CDR3 DNA reads as TGTGCCAGCAGCGAAGCGGTTTCCGGGACGAACACTGAAGCTTTCTTT. It encodes CASSEAVSGTNTEAFF.